The clone carrying this T cell receptor beta chain was recorded a few times. J lost 2 bases, V lost 0 bases, and 1 base had no gene match. This CDR3 comprises 15 residues. The germline CDR1 and CDR2 sequences are LGHNA and YNFKEQ. This entry is derived from a study of OX40 agonist ivuxolimab in advanced cancers. Study background: Three patients, one with hepatocellular carcinoma and two with cutaneous melanoma, responded partially.

Sequencing was performed with immunoSEQ multiplex PCR; in TCRdb, only in-frame clones are kept and a portion is missing. The sample gives some 80,000 clones, approximately 92% of which show up once; more than 4% is in the top ten. Collection of blood occurred at baseline, at cycle 4 day 1, and at cycle 7 day 1. This receptor was identified in an adult with an advanced solid tumor such as melanoma, head and neck, liver or kidney cancer. The source was CD4+ or CD8+ T cells sorted from blood, collected in a trial of the OX40 agonist ivuxolimab. The chain has TRBV4-2 and TRBJ2-7; 10 nucleotides match TRBD1. The DNA for the CDR3 is TGTGCCAGCAGCCAAGAGGGACAGGGGCCCTACGAGCAGTACTTC. This encodes CASSQEGQGPYEQYF.